A single T cell receptor (beta chain) is shown here with its context. Trimming removed 3 bases from V and 8 bases from J, with 10 bases in between. This CDR3 has 13 amino acids. The germline CDR1 and CDR2 sequences are SNHLY and FYNNEI. This sample stems from a study of a mutant IDH1 vaccine in newly diagnosed glioma. TCRdb's table, derived via immunoSEQ multiplex PCR, lists solely in-frame clones and lacks some. Of over 55,000 clones in the sample, more than 70% are singletons; the top ten hold roughly 4.4%. Time point in this sample: baseline, week 1 (first vaccination visit). Treatment noted: pre-vaccination baseline after standard-of-care therapy.

The sequenced sample was peripheral blood mononuclear cells (PBMCs), obtained from a glioma patient treated with radiotherapy, temozolomide or both. V usage is TRBV2 and J usage is TRBJ1-4; no clear D gene. The TCR was taken from a woman in her late teens or twenties with glioma. Some clones in this sample may be carry-over from other donors' samples. CDR3 DNA: TGTGCCAGCAGTGACCCGATAGAAGAAAAACTGTTTTTT. It translates to CASSDPIEEKLFF.